A single sample gave rise to the 23 T cell receptor beta chains below, sequenced in a study of cytomegalovirus exposure and HLA in healthy donors. The PCR had 60 Vbeta and 13 Jbeta primers. Data came from immunoSEQ multiplex PCR; TCRdb stores just in-frame clones and leaves some out. The data show 85,000 to 100,000 clones, about 70% seen once. Material: PBMCs. These receptors all come from a human donor in good health.

The chain carries TRBV19 and TRBJ2-2; 11 bases align to TRBD1. With 3 bases clipped from V and 8 bases from J, the junction kept 5 bases outside the gene matches. The CDR3 extends over 15 amino acids. Germline V gene sequence: CDR1 LNHDA, CDR2 SQIVND (reference sequence). This CDR3 is CASSIQDRGLGELFF. CDR3 coding DNA: TGTGCCAGTAGTATCCAGGACAGGGGGCTTGGGGAGCTGTTTTTT. The full variable domain, its missing parts supplied by reference TRBV19 and TRBJ2-2, is DGGITQSPKYLFRKEGQNVTLSCEQNLNHDAMYWYRQDPGQGLRLIYYSQIVNDFQKGDIAEGYSVSREKKESFPLTVTSAQKNPTAFYLCASSIQDRGLGELFFGEGSRLTVL.

The rearrangement joins TRBV4-3 to TRBJ2-1; 8 bases fit TRBD2. The germline V gene has CDR1 LGHNA and CDR2 YSLEER. There are 19 residues in the CDR3. V lost 0 bases and J lost 7; bases outside the gene matches: 17. The CDR3, as DNA: TGCGCCAGCAGCCAAGATCTGCTCGGGAGGGCCGGTCGCGGGAATGAGCAGTTCTTC. Protein: CASSQDLLGRAGRGNEQFF.

The V and J genes are TRBV27 and TRBJ1-2, with D possibly being TRBD1 (6 bases). CDR1 MNHEY and CDR2 SMNVEV come from the germline V gene (reference sequence). CDR3 length: 13 residues. The V end was cut by 1 base, the J end by 8 bases, with 11 bases between. The CDR3 DNA is TGTGCCAGCAGTTTATTATATGGGGGCGGCTACACCTTC. Protein: CASSLLYGGGYTF.

In its sample, this clone was seen a few times. The chain has TRBV19 and TRBJ2-1; 8 bases line up with TRBD2. The germline V gene has CDR1 LNHDA and CDR2 SQIVND (reference sequence). V lost 1 base, J lost 6 bases, and 5 bases stayed unmatched. This CDR3 has 15 amino acids. The DNA for the CDR3 is TGTGCCAGTAGTATAGGGACTAGCAGCGCCAATGAGCAGTTCTTC. It translates to CASSIGTSSANEQFF.

This chain uses TRBV30 with TRBJ2-5; D is possibly TRBD1 (6 bases). Looked up from germline, CDR1 is GTSNPN and CDR2 is SVGIG (reference sequence). V was shortened by 4 bases and J by 0 bases, with 6 bases between the two germline ends. The CDR3 is 12 amino acids. The CDR3 nucleotides read TGTGCCTGGAACAGGGACCAAGAGACCCAGTACTTC. Amino acids: CAWNRDQETQYF.

This clone is a singleton in its sample. V and J are TRBV7-2 and TRBJ1-2; D remains ambiguous. V gave up 4 bases and J gave up 6 bases, with 9 bases separating them. The CDR3 contains 12 residues. Germline V gene sequence: CDR1 SGHTA, CDR2 FQGNSA. The chain's CDR3 is CASSSRRDGYTF. Written as DNA, the CDR3 is TGTGCCAGCAGCTCGAGACGGGATGGCTACACCTTC.

V is TRBV5-1 and J is TRBJ1-3, with no clear D. The V end was cut by 3 bases, the J end by 0 bases, with 13 bases between. Per the germline V gene, CDR1 is SGHRS and CDR2 is YFSETQ. CDR3 length: 16 residues. The CDR3 spells CASSSAGLSSGNTIYF. In DNA, the CDR3 is TGCGCCAGCAGCTCGGCCGGGTTGAGCTCTGGAAACACCATATATTTT.

The gene calls are TRBV6-5 and TRBJ2-4, with D tentatively TRBD1 (5 bases). Trimming left V 4 bases short and J 5 bases short, with 9 bases between. CDR1 and CDR2 (germline): MNHEY, SVGAGI. The CDR3 covers 13 residues. CDR3 sequence: CASSSGAENIQYF. The CDR3 DNA reads TGTGCCAGCAGTTCTGGGGCGGAAAACATTCAGTACTTC.

This sequence joins TRBV5-1 and TRBJ2-2; tentative D call: TRBD1 (5 bases). CDR1 is SGHRS and CDR2 is YFSETQ in the germline V gene. V lost 4 bases, J lost 0 bases, and 10 bases lay in between. The CDR3 has 15 amino acids. CDR3 DNA: TGCGCCAGCAGCAGGACACTTACGAACACCGGGGAGCTGTTTTTT. It is translated as CASSRTLTNTGELFF.

This chain joins TRBV7-6 and TRBJ1-4; 7 bases fit TRBD1. The CDR3 is made up of 17 amino acids. With V trimmed by 2 bases and J by 5 bases, 11 bases remained unmatched. Germline assignment: CDR1 SGHVS and CDR2 FNYEAQ. CDR3 sequence (DNA): TGTGCCAGCAGCTTAATAAAGAGAGCAGGGGGGAATGAAAAACTGTTTTTT. Translating gives CASSLIKRAGGNEKLFF.

This clone appeared a few times. The chain is built from TRBV5-5 and TRBJ2-3; TRBD2 aligns across 12 bases. V shed 2 bases and J 5 bases; nucleotides not matched to a gene: 9. This CDR3 has 17 amino acids. Germline V lookup: CDR1 SGHKS, CDR2 YYEKEE (reference sequence). The CDR3 protein is CASSLRTSGTVGDTQYF. In DNA form, the CDR3 reads TGTGCCAGCAGCTTACGGACTAGCGGGACTGTTGGAGATACGCAGTATTTT.

Written as DNA, the CDR3 is TGTGCCAGCAGCTTGCAGACAGGGGGCACCGGGGAGCTGTTTTTT. It codes for CASSLQTGGTGELFF. V is TRBV7-2 and J is TRBJ2-2, with 9 bases matching TRBD1. J gave up 4 bases and V 3 bases, and 3 bases lay outside the gene matches. Germline-derived CDR1 and CDR2 are SGHTA and FQGNSA. CDR3 length equals 15 residues.

This clone has only one observation. The chain joins TRBV18 to TRBJ1-1; perhaps TRBD1 as D (5 bases). Germline lookup yields CDR1 KGHSH and CDR2 LQKENI. The CDR3 extends over 13 amino acids. Trimming left V 4 bases short and J 8 bases short, with 14 bases between. CDR3 sequence: CASSLLPDREAFF. CDR3 DNA: TGTGCCAGCTCACTACTACCAGACAGAGAAGCTTTCTTT.

The gene calls are TRBV15 and TRBJ2-2; D perhaps matches TRBD2 (7 bases). CDR1 and CDR2 from the germline V gene are LNHNV and YYDKDF (reference sequence). This CDR3 region has 15 residues. V was cut by 0 bases and J by 6 bases, with 11 bases left in between. Here the CDR3 reads CATSREGGGSGELFF. The CDR3 DNA is TGTGCCACCAGCAGAGAGGGAGGGGGATCCGGGGAGCTGTTTTTT. The full variable domain, in which reference TRBV15 and TRBJ2-2 provide the parts outside the CDR3, is DAMVIQNPRYQVTQFGKPVTLSCSQTLNHNVMYWYQQKSSQAPKLLFHYYDKDFNNEADTPDNFQSRRPNTSFCFLDIRSPGLGDTAMYLCATSREGGGSGELFFGEGSRLTVL.

In regard to this clone: Distinct nucleotide sequences in the sample also encode this CDR3. The chain uses TRBV5-1 and TRBJ2-7, with D possibly matching TRBD1 (5 bases). The CDR3 has 16 residues. CDR1 SGHRS and CDR2 YFSETQ come from the germline V gene. V was pared by 2 bases and J by 7 bases, with 22 bases between. The CDR3 DNA reads as TGCGCCAGCAGCTTTACCGCTGGGCCAGGGATGAGAGAGCAGTACTTC. Its translation is CASSFTAGPGMREQYF.

This clone is deemed medium-sized (0.01 to 0.1%). V usage is TRBV6-1 and J usage is TRBJ2-7; D unclear. The CDR3 runs to 12 residues. Germline values: CDR1 MNHNS, CDR2 SASEGT. V was pared by 8 bases and J by 0 bases, with 8 bases between. The CDR3 reads CASSSSSYEQYF. The CDR3 coding sequence is TGTGCCAGCTCCTCTAGCTCCTACGAGCAGTACTTC.

This sequence joins TRBV10-2 and TRBJ2-1; 12 bases map to TRBD1. V lost 7 bases to trimming and J lost 4 bases; unmatched junction nucleotides: 8. This CDR3 contains 16 residues. Germline assignment: CDR1 WSHSY and CDR2 SAAADI. The CDR3 sequence is CASISGTGGQYNEQFF. CDR3 in DNA: TGCGCCAGCATCAGTGGGACAGGGGGCCAGTACAATGAGCAGTTCTTC.

The chain has TRBV29-1 and TRBJ2-5; TRBD2 aligns across 7 bases. CDR1 is SQVTM, CDR2 ANQGSEA, per germline. The CDR3 has 12 residues. V gave up 6 bases and J gave up 5 bases; unmatched junction bases: 6. CDR3 loop: CSVFLGGETQYF. In DNA form, the CDR3 reads TGCAGCGTGTTTCTGGGGGGGGAGACCCAGTACTTC.

The rearrangement joins TRBV6-1 to TRBJ2-7; tentative D call: TRBD1 (5 bases). V lost 3 bases to trimming and J lost 6 bases, with 9 bases between them. This CDR3 is 12 amino acids long. The V gene's germline CDR1 is MNHNS and CDR2 SASEGT. The CDR3 here is CASSDWGGEQYF. The CDR3 DNA follows: TGTGCCAGCAGTGATTGGGGCGGCGAGCAGTACTTC.

Points on this clone: Other nucleotide sequences in the sample specify the same CDR3. The gene calls are TRBV9 and TRBJ2-5, with 10 bases that match TRBD2. The CDR3 sequence is 16 residues long. V gave up 0 bases and J gave up 2 bases; unmatched junction bases: 4. Germline V lookup: CDR1 SGDLS, CDR2 YYNGEE. The CDR3 DNA is TGTGCCAGCAGCGTAGTCGCTAGCGGGGGACAAGAGACCCAGTACTTC. Translation gives CASSVVASGGQETQYF.

The CDR3, as DNA: TGCGCCAGCAGCTTGGGGCAGGGGGCGCCCCTCGGGGCCAACGTCCTGACTTTC. Protein product: CASSLGQGAPLGANVLTF. The chain uses TRBV5-1 and TRBJ2-6; 8 bases line up with TRBD1. V was pared by 0 bases and J by 4 bases, with 9 bases of the junction left unmatched. Germline V lookup: CDR1 SGHRS, CDR2 YFSETQ. The CDR3 loop spans 18 amino acids.

V gene TRBV11-2 combines with J gene TRBJ2-2; D uncertain. The V end lost 8 bases, the J end lost 1 base, and 5 bases lay between the germline ends. The CDR3 extends over 12 amino acids. CDR1 is SGHAT and CDR2 is FQNNGV in the germline V gene. CDR3 residues: CASGRNTGELFF. The CDR3, as DNA: TGTGCCAGCGGTAGGAACACCGGGGAGCTGTTTTTT.

The J gene is TRBJ1-2, the V gene TRBV27; D not certain. The CDR3 runs 13 residues. Trimming removed 5 bases at V and 7 bases at J, with 14 bases between. Germline assignment: CDR1 MNHEY and CDR2 SMNVEV (reference sequence). The CDR3 sequence is CASSQRELGGYTF. Here the CDR3 DNA reads TGTGCCAGCAGTCAGCGGGAGCTGGGTGGCTACACCTTC.